These 13 T cell receptor beta chains came from one sample sequenced in a study of T cell changes during pregnancy in multiple sclerosis. This table comes from immunoSEQ multiplex PCR, and its TCRdb copy is limited to in-frame clones, with some not included. This table holds 30,000 or so clones, roughly 91% found once. The sample was CD4+ T cells from peripheral blood mononuclear cells, taken after pregnancy. The receptors stem from a female donor with multiple sclerosis, enrolled in a pregnancy study.

V usage is TRBV27 and J usage is TRBJ1-2, with TRBD1 as a possible D gene (6 bases). CDR3 length: 15 amino acids. Germline-derived CDR1 and CDR2 are MNHEY and SMNVEV (reference sequence). V lost 7 bases and J lost 2, with 17 bases in between. In DNA form, the CDR3 reads TGTGCCAGCAAGCAGGGACACGACAAAAACTATGGCTACACCTTC. As protein: CASKQGHDKNYGYTF.

The chain employs TRBV11-3 and TRBJ2-2; the D gene is possibly TRBD2 (6 bases). Between the trimmed V and J ends, which lost 5 bases and 2 bases, there was a span of 15 bases. CDR1 and CDR2 (germline): SGHNT, YENEEA. The CDR3 covers 16 residues. CDR3 protein: CASSPGSSANTGELFF. The DNA of the CDR3 is TGTGCCAGCAGCCCGGGCTCTAGCGCTAACACCGGGGAGCTGTTTTTT.

This clone was counted a few times. The CDR3 here is CASSQARTSAYEQYF. The CDR3 region has the DNA TGTGCCAGCAGCCAAGCCCGGACATCTGCCTACGAGCAGTACTTC. This sequence joins TRBV4-2 and TRBJ2-7; maybe TRBD1 (5 bases). CDR3 size: 15 residues. The V gene lost 1 base and the J gene lost 2 bases, with 12 bases spanning the gap. CDR1 and CDR2 from the germline V gene are LGHNA and YNFKEQ.

V is TRBV18 and J is TRBJ1-1; no reliable D call. There are 12 residues in the CDR3. Germline CDR1 reads KGHSH; CDR2 reads LQKENI. The V end lost 3 bases, the J end lost 1 base, and 3 bases lay between the germline ends. The CDR3 sequence: CASSPWNTEAFF. The CDR3 DNA sequence: TGTGCCAGCTCACCCTGGAACACTGAAGCTTTCTTT. The full variable domain, completed using reference TRBV18 and TRBJ1-1, is NAGVMQNPRHLVRRRGQEARLRCSPMKGHSHVYWYRQLPEEGLKFMVYLQKENIIDESGMPKERFSAEFPKEGPSILRIQQVVRGDSAAYFCASSPWNTEAFFGQGTRLTVV.

As DNA, the CDR3 is TGCGCCAGCAGCTTGGGACAGGGGGCAGGCGGCTACACCTTC. Residues: CASSLGQGAGGYTF. The chain has TRBV5-1 and TRBJ1-2; 10 bases align to TRBD1. This CDR3 spans 14 amino acids. CDR1 is SGHRS, CDR2 YFSETQ, per germline. Germline trimming cut 0 bases from V and 8 bases from J; bases unmatched to any gene: 4.

The chain has TRBV7-2 and TRBJ1-1; no clear D. CDR3 length: 13 residues. Germline V gene sequence: CDR1 SGHTA, CDR2 FQGNSA. Trimming shortened V by 5 bases and J by 4 bases, and 11 bases separated the two germline ends. Written as DNA, the CDR3 is TGTGCCAGCAGCCCAACTCGGGGCACTGAAGCTTTCTTT. This translates into CASSPTRGTEAFF.

The chain couples TRBV5-4 to TRBJ1-2, with D hard to call. Per the germline V gene, CDR1 is SGHNT and CDR2 is YYREEE (reference sequence). The CDR3 has 11 amino acids. V lost 3 bases, J lost 5 bases, and 5 bases lay in between. The CDR3 nucleotides read TGTGCCAGCAGCTCAACATATGGCTACACCTTC. It translates to CASSSTYGYTF.

The CDR3 DNA reads TGCGCCAGCAGCCCAAACGTCCACGGGAACCAGCCCCAGCATTTT. Residues: CASSPNVHGNQPQHF. This chain uses TRBV4-1 with TRBJ1-5; no clear D gene. The V gene's germline CDR1 is MGHRA and CDR2 YSYEKL. The length of the CDR3 is 15 residues. V lost 4 bases and J lost 7, with 17 bases in between.

This rearrangement joins TRBV5-1 to TRBJ2-3; 10 positions agree with TRBD2. The junction had 7 bases not matched to a gene; V was cut back by 4 bases and J by 2 bases. CDR3 length: 16 amino acids. CDR1 and CDR2 (germline): SGHRS, YFSETQ. CDR3: CASSIPSGGYTDTQYF. The CDR3 nucleotides are TGCGCCAGCAGCATCCCTAGCGGGGGATACACAGATACGCAGTATTTT.

V and J are TRBV2 and TRBJ1-5, with 7 positions matching TRBD1. The CDR3 length is 15 residues. With 4 bases clipped from V and 3 bases from J, the junction kept 6 bases outside the gene matches. In germline, CDR1 is SNHLY, CDR2 FYNNEI. The CDR3 bases are TGTGCCAGCAGTGCCGGACAGGCTGACAATCAGCCCCAGCATTTT. Protein product: CASSAGQADNQPQHF.

The rearrangement links TRBV28 to TRBJ1-1; D is undetermined. Trimming took 8 bases from V and 4 from J, leaving 11 bases between them. CDR1 and CDR2 (germline): MDHEN, SYDVKM. This CDR3 is 12 amino acids long. The CDR3 nucleotides read TGTGCCAGCCAGGTATGGGCCACTGAAGCTTTCTTT. It codes for CASQVWATEAFF.

The chain has TRBV7-3 and TRBJ2-6; TRBD2 might be the D (5 bases). The CDR3 sequence is 17 residues long. Germline-derived CDR1 and CDR2 are SGHTA and FQGTGA. The V end lost 4 bases, the J end lost 4 bases, and 17 bases lay between the germline ends. CDR3 nucleotides: TGTGCCAGCAGCTCAAACGGACTTTACTCCGGGGCCAACGTCCTGACTTTC. It codes for CASSSNGLYSGANVLTF.

The rearrangement links TRBV18 to TRBJ1-3; TRBD1 is a possible D gene (6 bases). Germline CDR1 reads KGHSH; CDR2 reads LQKENI. The CDR3 sequence is 17 residues long. V lost 0 bases and J 4 bases, leaving 16 bases between the germline ends. The CDR3 coding sequence is TGTGCCAGCTCACCACCCCCTCTGTGGGGGCTAGGAAACACCATATATTTT. Its translation is CASSPPPLWGLGNTIYF.